The source of this TCR beta chain is a study of blood T cell repertoires in COVID-19. Study-wide context: Samples representing acute and convalescent COVID-19 were sourced from the United States, Italy and Spain. T cells, B-cell-depleted T cells, or PBMCs provided the cDNA or gDNA that served as material.

Original processing notes: Amplification with reference gene primers provided the estimates of nucleated cell counts. Some clones are missing from TCRdb's copy, which holds only in-frame ones; the method was immunoSEQ multiplex PCR. The D gene and trimming were derived from the DNA, and the V and J assignments and clone size from that table. The sample lists around 200,000 clones, about 80% occurring once. The V gene's germline CDR1 is SEHNR and CDR2 FQNEAQ (reference sequence). The CDR3 spans 11 residues. Trimming took off 6 bases at V and 4 bases at J, with 6 bases between the two ends. Material for sequencing was peripheral blood. This TCR came from a man in his forties or fifties with active or convalescent COVID-19. The rearrangement joins TRBV7-9 to TRBJ1-1, with unresolved D. The CDR3 nucleotides are TGTGCCAGCAGAGAGGGCACTGAAGCTTTCTTT. Amino acid sequence: CASREGTEAFF.